This T cell receptor beta chain was obtained from a study of beta chain features in type 1 diabetes. This clone was counted between two and nine times. Every isolated RNA sample was fully reverse transcribed, so sequencing captured expressed TCRB transcripts. Using immunoSEQ multiplex PCR, the repertoire was profiled, and TCRdb retains in-frame clones only, with some absent. The sample includes approximately 84,000 clones, around 32% of them seen just once. Looked up from germline, CDR1 is MGHRA and CDR2 is YSYEKL. The CDR3 has 17 residues. V trimming: 0 bases; J trimming: 2 bases; junction bases outside the gene matches: 9.

This clonotype was obtained from a young woman in good health. The chain uses TRBV4-1 and TRBJ2-5, with 7 bases that match TRBD1. Input material: stem cell memory CD4+ T cells from blood. As DNA, the CDR3 is TGCGCCAGCAGCCAAGATCAGGGTTGGACAGGTCAAGAGACCCAGTACTTC. Translation gives CASSQDQGWTGQETQYF.